This T cell receptor beta chain was observed in a study of radiotherapy plus CTLA-4 blockade in lung cancer. Broader study findings: Tumor-derived TCR clones expanded in blood after radiotherapy plus ipilimumab.

As concerns this clone: Its antigen remains unknown.

Focal radiation was given together with CTLA-4 blockade (ipilimumab) to patients with chemo-refractory metastatic non-small-cell lung cancer. This CDR3 contains 15 residues. Germline CDR1 MGHRA, CDR2 YSYEKL. V lost 1 base and J 1 base, leaving 10 bases between the germline ends. This table comes from immunoSEQ multiplex PCR, and its TCRdb copy is limited to in-frame clones, with some not included. The table includes around 82,000 clones, around 80% detected once. This material consisted of peripheral blood, taken from a patient treated with radiotherapy plus ipilimumab. The source of this sequence is a human donor with non-small cell lung cancer who had stable disease on radiotherapy plus ipilimumab. The chain uses TRBV4-1 and TRBJ2-5; tentatively, D is TRBD1 (7 bases). The CDR3 here is CASSQGQGGQETQYF. DNA of the CDR3: TGCGCCAGCAGCCAAGGGCAGGGGGGCCAAGAGACCCAGTACTTC.